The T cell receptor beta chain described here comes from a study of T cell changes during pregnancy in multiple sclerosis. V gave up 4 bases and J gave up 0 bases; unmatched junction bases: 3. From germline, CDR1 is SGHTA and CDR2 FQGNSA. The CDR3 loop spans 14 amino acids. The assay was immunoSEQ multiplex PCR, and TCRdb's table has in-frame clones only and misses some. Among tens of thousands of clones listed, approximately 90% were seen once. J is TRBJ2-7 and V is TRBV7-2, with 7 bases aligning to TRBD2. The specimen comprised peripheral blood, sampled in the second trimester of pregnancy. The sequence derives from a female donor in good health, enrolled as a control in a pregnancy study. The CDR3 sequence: CASSWTSSSYEQYF. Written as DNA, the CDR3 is TGTGCCAGCAGCTGGACTAGTTCCTCCTACGAGCAGTACTTC.